This T cell receptor (beta chain) appears in the sequencing data of a study of follicular helper T cells after annual influenza vaccination. Findings of the study overall: Undersampling of the much larger non-cTfh compartments could not be excluded for influenza clone enrichment.

Using immunoSEQ multiplex PCR, the repertoire was profiled, and TCRdb retains in-frame clones only, with some absent. The sample holds about 6,500 clones, more than 75% seen once. Trimming left V 1 base short and J 5 bases short, with 15 bases between. The germline CDR1 and CDR2 sequences are SGHRS and YFSETQ. The length of the CDR3 is 15 residues. On this clone: Its target is unknown.

Indicated time point: 2015-2016 season, pre-vaccination. Community-dwelling subjects without influenza vaccination in the prior 6 months were enrolled. This TCR was sampled from an adult who received the influenza vaccine. The rearrangement links TRBV5-1 to TRBJ2-5; possibly TRBD1 for D (6 bases). The material sequenced was CXCR5- memory CD4+ T cells sorted from blood, taken on the day of influenza vaccination. CDR3 loop: CASSLTLGARETQYF. CDR3 bases: TGCGCCAGCAGCTTGACTCTGGGGGCGCGGGAGACCCAGTACTTC.